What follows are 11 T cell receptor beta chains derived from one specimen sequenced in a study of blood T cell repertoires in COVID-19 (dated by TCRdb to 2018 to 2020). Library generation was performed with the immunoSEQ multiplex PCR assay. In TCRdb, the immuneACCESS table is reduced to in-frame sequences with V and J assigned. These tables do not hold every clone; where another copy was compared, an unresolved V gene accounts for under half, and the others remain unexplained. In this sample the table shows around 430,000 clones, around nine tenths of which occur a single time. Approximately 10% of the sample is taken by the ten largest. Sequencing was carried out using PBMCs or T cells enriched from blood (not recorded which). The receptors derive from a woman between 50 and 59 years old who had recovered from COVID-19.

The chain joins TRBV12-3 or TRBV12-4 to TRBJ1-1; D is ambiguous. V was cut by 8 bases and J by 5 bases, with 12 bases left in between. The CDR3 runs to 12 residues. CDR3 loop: CASSTLRTEAFF. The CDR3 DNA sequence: TGTGCCAGCTCAACCCTGAGAACTGAAGCTTTCTTT.

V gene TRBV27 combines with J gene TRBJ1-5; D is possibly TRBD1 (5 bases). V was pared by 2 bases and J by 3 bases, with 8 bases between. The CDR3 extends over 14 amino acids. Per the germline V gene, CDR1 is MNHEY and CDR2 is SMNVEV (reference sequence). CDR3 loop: CASSLGGNNQPQHF. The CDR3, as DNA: TGTGCCAGCAGTTTAGGGGGGAACAATCAGCCCCAGCATTTT.

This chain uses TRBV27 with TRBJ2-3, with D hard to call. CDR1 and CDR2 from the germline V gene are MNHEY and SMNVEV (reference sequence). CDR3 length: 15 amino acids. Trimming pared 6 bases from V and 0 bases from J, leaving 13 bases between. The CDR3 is CASRRIQTSTDTQYF. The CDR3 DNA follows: TGTGCCAGCAGACGTATCCAAACTAGCACAGATACGCAGTATTTT.

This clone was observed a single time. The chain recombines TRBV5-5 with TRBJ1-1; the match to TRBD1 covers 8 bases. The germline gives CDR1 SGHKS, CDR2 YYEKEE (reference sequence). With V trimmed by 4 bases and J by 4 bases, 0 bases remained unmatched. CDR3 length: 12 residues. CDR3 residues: CASSGTGTEAFF. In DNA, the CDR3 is TGTGCCAGCAGCGGGACAGGCACTGAAGCTTTCTTT.

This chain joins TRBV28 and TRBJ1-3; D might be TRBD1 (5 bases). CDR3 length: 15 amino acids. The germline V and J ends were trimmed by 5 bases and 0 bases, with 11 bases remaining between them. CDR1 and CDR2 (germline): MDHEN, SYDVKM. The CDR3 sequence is CASSHLGGSGNTIYF. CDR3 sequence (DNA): TGTGCCAGCAGTCACCTGGGGGGCTCTGGAAACACCATATATTTT.

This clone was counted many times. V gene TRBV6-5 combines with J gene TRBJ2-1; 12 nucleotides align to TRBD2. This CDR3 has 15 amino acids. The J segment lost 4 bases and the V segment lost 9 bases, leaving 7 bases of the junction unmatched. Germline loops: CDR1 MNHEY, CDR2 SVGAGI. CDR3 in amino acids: CASRLTSGGYNEQFF. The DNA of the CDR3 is TGTGCCAGTAGGCTAACTAGCGGGGGGTACAATGAGCAGTTCTTC.

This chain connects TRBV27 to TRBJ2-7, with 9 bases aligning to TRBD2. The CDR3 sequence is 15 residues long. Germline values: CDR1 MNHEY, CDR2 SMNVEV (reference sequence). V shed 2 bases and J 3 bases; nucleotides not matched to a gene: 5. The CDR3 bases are TGTGCCAGCAGTTTAAGTAGTAGCGGGGGCTACGAGCAGTACTTC. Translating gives CASSLSSSGGYEQYF.

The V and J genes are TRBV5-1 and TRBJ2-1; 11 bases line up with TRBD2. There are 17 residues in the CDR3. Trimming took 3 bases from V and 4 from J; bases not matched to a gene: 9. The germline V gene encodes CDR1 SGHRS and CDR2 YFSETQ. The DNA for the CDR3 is TGCGCCAGCAGCTCGAGACTAGCGGGGTCCCTGTACAATGAGCAGTTCTTC. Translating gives CASSSRLAGSLYNEQFF.

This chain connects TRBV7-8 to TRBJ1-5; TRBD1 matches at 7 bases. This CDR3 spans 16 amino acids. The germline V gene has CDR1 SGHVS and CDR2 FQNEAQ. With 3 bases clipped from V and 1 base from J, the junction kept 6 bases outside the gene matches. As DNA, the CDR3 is TGTGCCAGCAGCTTCCAAGACAGGGACAGCAATCAGCCCCAGCATTTT. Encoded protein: CASSFQDRDSNQPQHF. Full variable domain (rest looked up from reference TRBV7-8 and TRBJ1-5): GAGVSQSPRYKVAKRGQDVALRCDPISGHVSLFWYQQALGQGPEFLTYFQNEAQLDKSGLPSDRFFAERPEGSVSTLKIQRTQQEDSAVYLCASSFQDRDSNQPQHFGDGTRLSIL.

CDR3 coding DNA: TGTGCCAGCAGTTACAGAGGGCTGTACAACACCGGGGAGCTGTTTTTT. It specifies CASSYRGLYNTGELFF. This chain uses TRBV6-5 with TRBJ2-2, with D maybe TRBD2 (5 bases). The germline CDR1 and CDR2 sequences are MNHEY and SVGAGI. The CDR3 covers 16 residues. The V gene lost 2 bases and the J gene lost 2 bases, with 12 bases spanning the gap.

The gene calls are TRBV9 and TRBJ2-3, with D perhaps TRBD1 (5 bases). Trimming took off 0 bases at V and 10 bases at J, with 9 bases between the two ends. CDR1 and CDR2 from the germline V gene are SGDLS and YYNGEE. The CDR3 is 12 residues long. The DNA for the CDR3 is TGTGCCAGCAGCGTAGTTGCAGGGCCGCAGTATTTT. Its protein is CASSVVAGPQYF.